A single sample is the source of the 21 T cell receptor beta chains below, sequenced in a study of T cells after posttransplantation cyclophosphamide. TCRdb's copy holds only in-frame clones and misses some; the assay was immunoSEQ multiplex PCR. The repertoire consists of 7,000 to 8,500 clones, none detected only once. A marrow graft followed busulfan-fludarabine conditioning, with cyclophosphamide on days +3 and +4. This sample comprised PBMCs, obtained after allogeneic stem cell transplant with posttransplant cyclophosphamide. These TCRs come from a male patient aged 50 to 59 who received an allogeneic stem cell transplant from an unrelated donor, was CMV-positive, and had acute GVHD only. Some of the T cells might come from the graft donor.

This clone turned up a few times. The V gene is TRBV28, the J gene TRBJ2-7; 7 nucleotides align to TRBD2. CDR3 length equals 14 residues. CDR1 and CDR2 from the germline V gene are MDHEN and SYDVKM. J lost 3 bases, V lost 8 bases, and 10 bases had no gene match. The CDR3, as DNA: TGTGCCAGCTTCTCTGGACTAGGCCGCTACGAGCAGTACTTC. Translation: CASFSGLGRYEQYF. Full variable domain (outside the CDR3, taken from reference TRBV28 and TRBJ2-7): DVKVTQSSRYLVKRTGEKVFLECVQDMDHENMFWYRQDPGLGLRLIYFSYDVKMKEKGDIPEGYSVSREKKERFSLILESASTNQTSMYLCASFSGLGRYEQYFGPGTRLTVT.

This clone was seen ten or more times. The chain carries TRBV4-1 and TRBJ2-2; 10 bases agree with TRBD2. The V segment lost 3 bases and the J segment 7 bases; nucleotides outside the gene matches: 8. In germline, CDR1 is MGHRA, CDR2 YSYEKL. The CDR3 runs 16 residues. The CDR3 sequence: CASSHSAGGQVGELFF. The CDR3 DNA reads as TGCGCCAGCAGCCACTCAGCGGGAGGGCAGGTCGGGGAGCTGTTTTTT.

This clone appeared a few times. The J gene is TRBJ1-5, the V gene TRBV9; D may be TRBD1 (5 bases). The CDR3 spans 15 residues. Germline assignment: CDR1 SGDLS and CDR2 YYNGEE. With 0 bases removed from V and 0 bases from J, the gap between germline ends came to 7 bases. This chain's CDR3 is CASSVGQNSNQPQHF. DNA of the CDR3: TGTGCCAGCAGCGTAGGACAGAATAGCAATCAGCCCCAGCATTTT.

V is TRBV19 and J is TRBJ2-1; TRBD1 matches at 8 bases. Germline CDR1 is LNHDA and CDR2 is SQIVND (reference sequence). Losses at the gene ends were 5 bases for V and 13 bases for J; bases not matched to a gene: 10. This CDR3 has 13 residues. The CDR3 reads CASSAQQGVHQFF. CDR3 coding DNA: TGTGCCAGTAGTGCCCAACAGGGGGTCCACCAGTTCTTC.

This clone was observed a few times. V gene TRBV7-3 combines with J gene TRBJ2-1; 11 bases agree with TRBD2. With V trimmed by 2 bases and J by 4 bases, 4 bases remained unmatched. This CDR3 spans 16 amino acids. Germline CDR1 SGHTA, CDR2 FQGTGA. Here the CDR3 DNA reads TGTGCCAGCAGCTTAGACGTAGCGGGAGGGTACAATGAGCAGTTCTTC. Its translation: CASSLDVAGGYNEQFF.

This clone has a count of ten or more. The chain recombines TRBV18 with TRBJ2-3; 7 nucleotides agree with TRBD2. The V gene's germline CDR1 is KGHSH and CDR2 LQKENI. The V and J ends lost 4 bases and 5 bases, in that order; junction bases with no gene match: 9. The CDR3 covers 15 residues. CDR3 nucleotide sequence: TGTGCCAGCTCACATGGGAGGGCCGATAGAGATACGCAGTATTTT. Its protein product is CASSHGRADRDTQYF.

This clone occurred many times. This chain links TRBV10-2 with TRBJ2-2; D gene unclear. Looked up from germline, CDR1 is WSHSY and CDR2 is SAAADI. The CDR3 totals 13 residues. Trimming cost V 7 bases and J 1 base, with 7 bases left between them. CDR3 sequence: CASTPRNTGELFF. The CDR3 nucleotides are TGCGCCAGCACGCCTAGGAACACCGGGGAGCTGTTTTTT.

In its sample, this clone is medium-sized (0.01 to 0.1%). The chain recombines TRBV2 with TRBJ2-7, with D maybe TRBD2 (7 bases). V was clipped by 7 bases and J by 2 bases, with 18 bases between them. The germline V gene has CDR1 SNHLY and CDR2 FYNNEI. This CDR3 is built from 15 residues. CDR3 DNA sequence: TGTGCCAGCACGTTAGGGGGGGCGGGTACCTACGAGCAGTACTTC. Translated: CASTLGGAGTYEQYF. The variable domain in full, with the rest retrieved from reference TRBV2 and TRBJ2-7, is EPEVTQTPSHQVTQMGQEVILRCVPISNHLYFYWYRQILGQKVEFLVSFYNNEISEKSEIFDDQFSVERPDGSNFTLKIRSTKLEDSAMYFCASTLGGAGTYEQYFGPGTRLTVT.

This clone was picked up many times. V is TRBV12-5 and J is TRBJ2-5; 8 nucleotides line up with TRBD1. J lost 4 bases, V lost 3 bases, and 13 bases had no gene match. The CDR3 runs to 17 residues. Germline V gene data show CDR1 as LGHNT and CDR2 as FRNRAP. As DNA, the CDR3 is TGTGCTAGTGGTTTAGGACAGGGATTTGAGGGTCGAGAGACCCAGTACTTC. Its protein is CASGLGQGFEGRETQYF.

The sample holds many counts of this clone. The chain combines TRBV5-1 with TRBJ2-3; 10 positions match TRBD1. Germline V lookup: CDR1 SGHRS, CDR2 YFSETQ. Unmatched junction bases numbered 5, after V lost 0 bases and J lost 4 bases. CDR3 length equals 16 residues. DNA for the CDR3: TGCGCCAGCAGCTTGGTATTCGGGACAGGGGCAGATACGCAGTATTTT. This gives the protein CASSLVFGTGADTQYF.

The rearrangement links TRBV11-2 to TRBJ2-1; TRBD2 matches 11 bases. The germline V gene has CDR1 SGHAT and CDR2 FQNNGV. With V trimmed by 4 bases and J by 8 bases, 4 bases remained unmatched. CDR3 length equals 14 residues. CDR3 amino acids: CASSSSGGLYEQFF. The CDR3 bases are TGTGCCAGCAGCTCTAGCGGGGGGCTCTATGAGCAGTTCTTC.

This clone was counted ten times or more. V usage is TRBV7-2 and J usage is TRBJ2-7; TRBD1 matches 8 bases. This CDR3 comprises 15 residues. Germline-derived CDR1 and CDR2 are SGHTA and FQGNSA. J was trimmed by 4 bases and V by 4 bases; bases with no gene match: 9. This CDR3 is CASSSSGTGGYEQYF. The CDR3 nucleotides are TGTGCCAGCAGCTCCTCCGGGACAGGCGGTTACGAGCAGTACTTC.

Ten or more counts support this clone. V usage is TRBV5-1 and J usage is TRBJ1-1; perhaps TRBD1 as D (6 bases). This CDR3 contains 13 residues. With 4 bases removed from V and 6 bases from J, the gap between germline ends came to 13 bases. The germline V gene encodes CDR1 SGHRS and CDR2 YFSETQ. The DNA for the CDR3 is TGCGCCAGCAGCGAGGGGGTAGAGTCTGAAGCTTTCTTT. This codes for CASSEGVESEAFF.

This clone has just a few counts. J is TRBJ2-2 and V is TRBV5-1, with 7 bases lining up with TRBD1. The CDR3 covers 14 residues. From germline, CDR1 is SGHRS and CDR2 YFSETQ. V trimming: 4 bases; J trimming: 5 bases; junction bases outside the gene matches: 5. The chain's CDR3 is CASSAGTATGELFF. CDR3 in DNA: TGCGCCAGCAGCGCCGGGACAGCAACCGGGGAGCTGTTTTTT. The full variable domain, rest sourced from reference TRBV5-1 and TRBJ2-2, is KAGVTQTPRYLIKTRGQQVTLSCSPISGHRSVSWYQQTPGQGLQFLFEYFSETQRNKGNFPGRFSGRQFSNSRSEMNVSTLELGDSALYLCASSAGTATGELFFGEGSRLTVL.

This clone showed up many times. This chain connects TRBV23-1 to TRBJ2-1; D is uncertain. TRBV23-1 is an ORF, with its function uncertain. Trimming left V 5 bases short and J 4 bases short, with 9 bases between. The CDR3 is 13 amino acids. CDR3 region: CASSFRGYNEQFF. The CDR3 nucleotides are TGCGCCAGCAGTTTCCGAGGTTACAATGAGCAGTTCTTC.

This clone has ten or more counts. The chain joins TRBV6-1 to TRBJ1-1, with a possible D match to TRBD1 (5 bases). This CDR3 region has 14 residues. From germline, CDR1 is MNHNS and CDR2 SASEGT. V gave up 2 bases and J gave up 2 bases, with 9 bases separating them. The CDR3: CASSEWGRNTEAFF. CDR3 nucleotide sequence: TGTGCCAGCAGTGAATGGGGCAGAAACACTGAAGCTTTCTTT.

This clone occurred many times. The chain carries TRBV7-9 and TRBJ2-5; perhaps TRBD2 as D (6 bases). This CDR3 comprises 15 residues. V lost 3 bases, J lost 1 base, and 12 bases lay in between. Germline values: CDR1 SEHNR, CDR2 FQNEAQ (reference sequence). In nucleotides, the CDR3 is TGTGCCAGCAGCTTTGGGGGAGCGGGCCAAGAGACCCAGTACTTC. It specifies CASSFGGAGQETQYF.

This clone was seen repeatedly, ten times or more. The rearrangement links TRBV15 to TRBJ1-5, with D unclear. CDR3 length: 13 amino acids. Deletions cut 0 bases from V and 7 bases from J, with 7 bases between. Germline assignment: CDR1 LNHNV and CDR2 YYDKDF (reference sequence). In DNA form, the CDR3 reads TGTGCCACCAGCAGAGATGGAGGGCAGCCCCAGCATTTT. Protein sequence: CATSRDGGQPQHF.

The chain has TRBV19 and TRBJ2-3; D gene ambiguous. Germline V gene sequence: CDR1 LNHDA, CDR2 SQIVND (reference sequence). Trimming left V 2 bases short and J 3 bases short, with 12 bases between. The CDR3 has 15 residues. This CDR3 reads CASSISLDSTDTQYF. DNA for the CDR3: TGTGCCAGTAGTATATCTCTAGACTCAACAGATACGCAGTATTTT. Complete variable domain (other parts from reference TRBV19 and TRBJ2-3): DGGITQSPKYLFRKEGQNVTLSCEQNLNHDAMYWYRQDPGQGLRLIYYSQIVNDFQKGDIAEGYSVSREKKESFPLTVTSAQKNPTAFYLCASSISLDSTDTQYFGPGTRLTVL.

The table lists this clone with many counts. CDR3 amino acids: CASSEGQAYNQPQHF. CDR3 bases: TGTGCCAGCAGTGAGGGGCAGGCCTACAATCAGCCCCAGCATTTT. The chain couples TRBV2 to TRBJ1-5; D might be TRBD1 (5 bases). CDR3 length equals 15 residues. Trimming cost V 3 bases and J 3 bases, with 12 bases left between them. The germline gives CDR1 SNHLY, CDR2 FYNNEI.

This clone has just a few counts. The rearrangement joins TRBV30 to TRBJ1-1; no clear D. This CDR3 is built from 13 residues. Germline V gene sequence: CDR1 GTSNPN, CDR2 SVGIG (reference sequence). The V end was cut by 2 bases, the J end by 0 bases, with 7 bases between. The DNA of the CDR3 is TGTGCCTGGAGTCGGGGTCTGAACACTGAAGCTTTCTTT. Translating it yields CAWSRGLNTEAFF. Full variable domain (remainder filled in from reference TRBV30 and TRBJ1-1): SQTIHQWPATLVQPVGSPLSLECTVEGTSNPNLYWYRQAAGRGLQLLFYSVGIGQISSEVPQNLSASRPQDRQFILSSKKLLLSDSGFYLCAWSRGLNTEAFFGQGTRLTVV.